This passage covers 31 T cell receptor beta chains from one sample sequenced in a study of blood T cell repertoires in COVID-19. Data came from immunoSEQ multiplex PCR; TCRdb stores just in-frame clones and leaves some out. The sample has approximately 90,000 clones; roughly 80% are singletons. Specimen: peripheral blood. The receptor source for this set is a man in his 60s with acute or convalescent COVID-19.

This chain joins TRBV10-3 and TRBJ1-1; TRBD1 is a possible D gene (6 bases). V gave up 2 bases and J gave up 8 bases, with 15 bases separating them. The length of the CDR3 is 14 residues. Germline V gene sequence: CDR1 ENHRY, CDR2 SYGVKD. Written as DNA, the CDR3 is TGTGCCATCAGTGAGAGCTGGACAGCGATAGAAGCTTTCTTT. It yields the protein CAISESWTAIEAFF.

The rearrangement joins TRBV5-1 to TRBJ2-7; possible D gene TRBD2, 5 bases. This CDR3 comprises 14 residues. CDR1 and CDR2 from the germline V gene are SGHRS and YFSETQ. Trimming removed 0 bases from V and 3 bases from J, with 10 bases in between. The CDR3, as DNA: TGCGCCAGCAGCTTGGAAACTAGAAGCTACGAGCAGTACTTC. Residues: CASSLETRSYEQYF.

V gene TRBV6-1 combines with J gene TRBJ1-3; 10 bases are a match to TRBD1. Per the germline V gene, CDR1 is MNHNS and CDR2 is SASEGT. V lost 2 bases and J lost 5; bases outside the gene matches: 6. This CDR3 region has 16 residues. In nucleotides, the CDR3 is TGTGCCAGCAGTGAAATCGGGACAGGGGACAGAAACACCATATATTTT. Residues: CASSEIGTGDRNTIYF.

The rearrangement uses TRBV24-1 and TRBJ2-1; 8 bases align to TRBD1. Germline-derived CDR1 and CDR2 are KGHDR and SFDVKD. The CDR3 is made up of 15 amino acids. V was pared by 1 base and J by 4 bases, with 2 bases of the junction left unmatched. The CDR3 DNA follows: TGTGCCACCAGTGATTTTACAGGGGGATACAATGAGCAGTTCTTC. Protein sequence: CATSDFTGGYNEQFF.

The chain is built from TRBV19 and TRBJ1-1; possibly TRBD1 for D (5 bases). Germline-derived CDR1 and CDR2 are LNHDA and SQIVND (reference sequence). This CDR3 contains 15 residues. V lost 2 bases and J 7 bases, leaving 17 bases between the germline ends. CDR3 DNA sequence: TGTGCCAGTAGTATACGTGACAGAGGCCCAGGTGAAGCTTTCTTT. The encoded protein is CASSIRDRGPGEAFF.

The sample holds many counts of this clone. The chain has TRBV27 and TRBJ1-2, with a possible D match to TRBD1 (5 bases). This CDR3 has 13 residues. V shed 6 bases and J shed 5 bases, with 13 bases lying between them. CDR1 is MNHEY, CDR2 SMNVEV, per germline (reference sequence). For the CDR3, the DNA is TGTGCCAGCAGCCCCCAGGGTTGGTATGGCTACACCTTC. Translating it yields CASSPQGWYGYTF.

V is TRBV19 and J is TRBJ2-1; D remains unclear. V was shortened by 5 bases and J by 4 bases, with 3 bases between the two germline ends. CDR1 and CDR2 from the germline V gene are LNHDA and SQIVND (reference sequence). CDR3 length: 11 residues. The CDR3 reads CASSQYNEQFF. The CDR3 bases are TGTGCCAGTAGTCAGTACAATGAGCAGTTCTTC.

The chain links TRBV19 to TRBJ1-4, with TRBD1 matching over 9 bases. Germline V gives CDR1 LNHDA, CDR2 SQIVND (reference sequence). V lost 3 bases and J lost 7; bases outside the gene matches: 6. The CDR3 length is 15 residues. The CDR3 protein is CASSMGGQGIEKLFF. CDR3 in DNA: TGTGCCAGTAGTATGGGAGGACAGGGGATTGAAAAACTGTTTTTT. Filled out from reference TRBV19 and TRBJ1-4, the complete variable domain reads DGGITQSPKYLFRKEGQNVTLSCEQNLNHDAMYWYRQDPGQGLRLIYYSQIVNDFQKGDIAEGYSVSREKKESFPLTVTSAQKNPTAFYLCASSMGGQGIEKLFFGSGTQLSVL.

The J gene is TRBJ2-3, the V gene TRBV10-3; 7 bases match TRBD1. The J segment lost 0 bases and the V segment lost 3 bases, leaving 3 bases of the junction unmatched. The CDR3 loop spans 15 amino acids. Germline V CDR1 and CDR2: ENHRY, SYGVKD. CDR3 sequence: CAISEPGGSTDTQYF. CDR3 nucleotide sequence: TGTGCCATCAGTGAACCAGGGGGAAGCACAGATACGCAGTATTTT.

The CDR3 DNA follows: TGTGCAAGTCGCTTCCGGACTAGCGGGATGAAAGGGTACGAGCAGTACTTC. Residues: CASRFRTSGMKGYEQYF. The V call is TRBV12-2, the J call TRBJ2-7; the table calls TRBD2, which could not be checked here. TRBV12-2 is classified as a pseudogene. The CDR3 contains 17 residues.

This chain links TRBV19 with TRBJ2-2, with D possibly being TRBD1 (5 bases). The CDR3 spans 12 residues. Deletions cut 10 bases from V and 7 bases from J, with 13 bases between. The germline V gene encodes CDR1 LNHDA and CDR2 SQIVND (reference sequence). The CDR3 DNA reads TGTGCCACCCTGACAGTTTACGGGGAGCTGTTTTTT. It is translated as CATLTVYGELFF.

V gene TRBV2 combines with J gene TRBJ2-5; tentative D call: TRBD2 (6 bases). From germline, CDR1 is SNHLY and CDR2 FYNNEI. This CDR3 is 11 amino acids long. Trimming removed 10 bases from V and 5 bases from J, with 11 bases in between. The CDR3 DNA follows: TGTGCCATTAGCGGAGGGGAGACCCAGTACTTC. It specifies CAISGGETQYF. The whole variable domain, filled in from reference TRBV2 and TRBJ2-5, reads EPEVTQTPSHQVTQMGQEVILRCVPISNHLYFYWYRQILGQKVEFLVSFYNNEISEKSEIFDDQFSVERPDGSNFTLKIRSTKLEDSAMYFCAISGGETQYFGPGTRLLVL.

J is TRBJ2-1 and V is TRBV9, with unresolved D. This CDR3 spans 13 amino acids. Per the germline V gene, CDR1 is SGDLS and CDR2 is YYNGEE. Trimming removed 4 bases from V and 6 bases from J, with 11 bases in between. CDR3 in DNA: TGTGCCAGCAGCTTTCCGCCGGTCAATGAGCAGTTCTTC. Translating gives CASSFPPVNEQFF.

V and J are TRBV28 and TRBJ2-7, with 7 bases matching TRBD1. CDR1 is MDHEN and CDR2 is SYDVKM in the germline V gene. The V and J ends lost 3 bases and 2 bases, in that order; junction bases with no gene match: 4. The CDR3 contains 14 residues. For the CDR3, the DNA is TGTGCCAGCAGTTTTATGACAGGGCCCTACGAGCAGTACTTC. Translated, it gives CASSFMTGPYEQYF. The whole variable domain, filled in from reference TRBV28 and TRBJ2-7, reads DVKVTQSSRYLVKRTGEKVFLECVQDMDHENMFWYRQDPGLGLRLIYFSYDVKMKEKGDIPEGYSVSREKKERFSLILESASTNQTSMYLCASSFMTGPYEQYFGPGTRLTVT.

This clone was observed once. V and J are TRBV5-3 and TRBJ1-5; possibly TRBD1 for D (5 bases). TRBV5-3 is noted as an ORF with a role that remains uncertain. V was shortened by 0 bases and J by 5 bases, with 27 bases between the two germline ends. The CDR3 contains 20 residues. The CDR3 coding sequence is TGTGCCAGAAGCTTGGGCTGGGGCCGTGGTTGGTCGAATTGGGATCAGCCCCAGCATTTT. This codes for CARSLGWGRGWSNWDQPQHF.

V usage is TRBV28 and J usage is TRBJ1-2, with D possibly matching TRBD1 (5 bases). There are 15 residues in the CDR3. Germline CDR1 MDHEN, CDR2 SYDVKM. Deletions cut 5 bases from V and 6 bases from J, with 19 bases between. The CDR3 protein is CASSEIQGLKNGYTF. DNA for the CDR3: TGTGCCAGCAGTGAAATTCAGGGTTTGAAGAATGGCTACACCTTC.

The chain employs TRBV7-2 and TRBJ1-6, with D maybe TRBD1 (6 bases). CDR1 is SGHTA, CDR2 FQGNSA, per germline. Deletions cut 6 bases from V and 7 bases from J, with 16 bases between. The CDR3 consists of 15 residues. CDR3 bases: TGTGCCAGCAGGTCGACAGGAGGCCGGAATTCACCCCTCCACTTT. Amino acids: CASRSTGGRNSPLHF.

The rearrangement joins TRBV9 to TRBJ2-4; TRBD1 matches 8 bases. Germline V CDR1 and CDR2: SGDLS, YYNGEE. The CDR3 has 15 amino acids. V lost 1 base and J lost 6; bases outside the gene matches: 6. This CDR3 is CASSVQGAGGNIQYF. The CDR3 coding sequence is TGTGCCAGCAGCGTACAGGGGGCCGGAGGAAACATTCAGTACTTC.

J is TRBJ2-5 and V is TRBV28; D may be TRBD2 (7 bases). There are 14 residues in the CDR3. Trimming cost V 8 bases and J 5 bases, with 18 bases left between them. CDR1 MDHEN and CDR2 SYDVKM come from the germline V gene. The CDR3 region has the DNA TGTGCCAGCCGAGGGGGGGTTGCGGACGAGACCCAGTACTTC. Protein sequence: CASRGGVADETQYF.

This CDR3 is CAISLGGNQPQHF. The DNA for the CDR3 is TGTGCCATCTCCCTCGGGGGAAATCAGCCCCAGCATTTT. The rearrangement uses TRBV10-3 and TRBJ1-5, with D possibly TRBD1 on 5 matching bases. The CDR3 covers 13 residues. V lost 8 bases, J lost 4 bases, and 12 bases lay in between. The V gene's germline CDR1 is ENHRY and CDR2 SYGVKD.

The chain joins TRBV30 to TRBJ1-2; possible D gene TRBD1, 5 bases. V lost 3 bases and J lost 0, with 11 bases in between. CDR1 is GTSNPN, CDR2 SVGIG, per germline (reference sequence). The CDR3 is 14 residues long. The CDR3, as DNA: TGTGCCTGGAGGCCGGGGGGGACTAACTATGGCTACACCTTC. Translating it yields CAWRPGGTNYGYTF.

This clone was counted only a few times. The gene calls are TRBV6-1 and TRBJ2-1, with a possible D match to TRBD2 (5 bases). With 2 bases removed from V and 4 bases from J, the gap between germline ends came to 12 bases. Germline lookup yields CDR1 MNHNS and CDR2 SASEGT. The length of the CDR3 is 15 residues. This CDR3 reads CASSELALKYNEQFF. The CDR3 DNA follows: TGTGCCAGCAGTGAATTAGCGTTGAAATACAATGAGCAGTTCTTC.

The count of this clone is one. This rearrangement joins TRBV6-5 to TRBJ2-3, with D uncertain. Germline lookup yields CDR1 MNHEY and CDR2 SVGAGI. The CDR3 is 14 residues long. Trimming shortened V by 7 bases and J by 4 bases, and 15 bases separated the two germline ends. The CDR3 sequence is CASIRGRWSDTQYF. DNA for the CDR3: TGTGCCAGCATCCGAGGCCGGTGGTCAGATACGCAGTATTTT.

Here the CDR3 DNA reads TGCGCCAGCAGCGGGACAGGAGGATCCTACGAGCAGTACTTC. Its protein is CASSGTGGSYEQYF. The chain joins TRBV5-1 to TRBJ2-7; 8 nucleotides match TRBD1. The CDR3 has 14 amino acids. The germline V gene has CDR1 SGHRS and CDR2 YFSETQ. V shed 4 bases and J 1 base; nucleotides not matched to a gene: 4.

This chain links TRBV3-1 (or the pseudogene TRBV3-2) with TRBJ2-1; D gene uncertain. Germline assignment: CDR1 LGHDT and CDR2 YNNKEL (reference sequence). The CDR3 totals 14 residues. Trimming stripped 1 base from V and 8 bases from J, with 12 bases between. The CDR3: CASSQGLVVDEQFF. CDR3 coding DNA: TGTGCCAGCAGCCAAGGGCTAGTCGTCGATGAGCAGTTCTTC.

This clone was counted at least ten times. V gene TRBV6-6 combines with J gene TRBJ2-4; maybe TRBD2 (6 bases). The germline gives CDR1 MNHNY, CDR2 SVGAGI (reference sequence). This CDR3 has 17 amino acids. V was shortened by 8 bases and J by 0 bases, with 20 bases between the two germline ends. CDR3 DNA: TGTGCCAGCTGTCGACTACTTAACGGGGGAGCCAAAAACATTCAGTACTTC. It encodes CASCRLLNGGAKNIQYF.

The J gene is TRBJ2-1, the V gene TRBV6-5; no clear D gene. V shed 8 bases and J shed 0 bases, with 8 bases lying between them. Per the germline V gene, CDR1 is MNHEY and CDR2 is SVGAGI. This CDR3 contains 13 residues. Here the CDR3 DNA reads TGTGCCAGCTCCCTTAGCTCCTACAATGAGCAGTTCTTC. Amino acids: CASSLSSYNEQFF.

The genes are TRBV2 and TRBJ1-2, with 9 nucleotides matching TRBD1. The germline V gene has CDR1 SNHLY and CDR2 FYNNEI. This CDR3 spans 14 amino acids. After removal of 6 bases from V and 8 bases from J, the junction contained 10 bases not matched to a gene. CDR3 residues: CASRLTGGAEGYTF. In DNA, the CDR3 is TGTGCCAGCAGACTAACAGGGGGCGCAGAGGGCTACACCTTC.

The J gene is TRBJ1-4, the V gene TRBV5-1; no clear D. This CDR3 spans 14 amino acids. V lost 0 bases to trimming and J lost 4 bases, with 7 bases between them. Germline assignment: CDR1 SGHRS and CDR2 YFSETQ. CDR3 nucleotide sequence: TGCGCCAGCAGCTTGGGGCAGTATAATGAAAAACTGTTTTTT. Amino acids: CASSLGQYNEKLFF.

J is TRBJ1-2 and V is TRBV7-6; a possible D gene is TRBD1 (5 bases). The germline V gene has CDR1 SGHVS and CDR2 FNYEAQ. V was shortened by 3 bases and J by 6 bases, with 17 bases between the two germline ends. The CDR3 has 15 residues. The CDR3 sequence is CASSLAPGNFDGYTF. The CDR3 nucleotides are TGTGCCAGCAGCTTGGCTCCAGGGAATTTTGATGGCTACACCTTC.

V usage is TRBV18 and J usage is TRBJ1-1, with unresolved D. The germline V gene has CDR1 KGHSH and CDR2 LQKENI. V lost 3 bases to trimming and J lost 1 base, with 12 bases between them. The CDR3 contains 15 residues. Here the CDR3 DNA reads TGTGCCAGCTCACCCCGGGTCGCTACGAACACTGAAGCTTTCTTT. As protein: CASSPRVATNTEAFF.